The clone carrying this T cell receptor (beta chain) came up a few times. The data stem from a study of CD8+ T cells in alopecia areata. Study information: Tofacitinib therapy took 6 to 18 months; 6 months off drug came after.

The V end lost 0 bases, the J end lost 4 bases, and 17 bases lay between the germline ends. This CDR3 region has 16 residues. CDR1 and CDR2 from the germline V gene are SGHRS and YFSETQ. CD4+ and CD8+ T cells were sorted from PBMCs. RNA extraction and reverse transcription yielded cDNA as sequencing template. Sequencing used immunoSEQ multiplex PCR; TCRdb keeps in-frame clones, though not all of them. The sample has approximately 180,000 clones, around 71% seen once; the top ten hold around 10%. The receptor was derived from a human donor with alopecia areata. Specimen: CD8+ T cells sorted from blood, collected at week 0. The chain joins TRBV5-1 to TRBJ2-7; possible D gene TRBD1, 6 bases. The CDR3 loop is CASSLALLTGGYEQYF. CDR3 DNA: TGCGCCAGCAGCTTGGCCCTGTTGACAGGTGGTTACGAGCAGTACTTC.